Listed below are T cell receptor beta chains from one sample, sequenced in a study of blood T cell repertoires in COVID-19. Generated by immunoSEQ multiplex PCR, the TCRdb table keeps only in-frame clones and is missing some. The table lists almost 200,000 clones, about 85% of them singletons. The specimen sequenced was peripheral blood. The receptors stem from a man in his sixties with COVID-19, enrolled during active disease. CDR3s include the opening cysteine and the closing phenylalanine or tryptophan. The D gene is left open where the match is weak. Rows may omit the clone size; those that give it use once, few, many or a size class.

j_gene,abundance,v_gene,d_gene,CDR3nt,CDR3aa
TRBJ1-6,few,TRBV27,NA,TGTGCCAGCAGTTTTGGCAATTCACCCCTCCACTTT,CASSFGNSPLHF
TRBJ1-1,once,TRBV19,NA,TGTGCCAGTAGTGTCAGGGGTGAAGCTTTCTTT,CASSVRGEAFF
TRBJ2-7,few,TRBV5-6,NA,TGTGCCAGCAGGGGTCGCCGGCGCGGGCTAGGGGGCGAGCAGTACTTC,CASRGRRRGLGGEQYF
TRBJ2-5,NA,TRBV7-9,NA,TGTGCCAGCAGCCAGGTCCGGGCCTTACGGGGCCAAGAGACCCAGTACTTC,CASSQVRALRGQETQYF
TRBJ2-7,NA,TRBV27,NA,TGTGCCAGCAGTTTAGGGCTAGCCGGGAGCGAGCAGTACTTC,CASSLGLAGSEQYF
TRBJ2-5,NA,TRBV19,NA,TGTGCCAGTAGTATAGCTAGGGGGGAGACCCAGTACTTC,CASSIARGETQYF
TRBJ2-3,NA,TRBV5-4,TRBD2,TGTGCCAGCAGCTTTCCCCCCAGCGGGGCCGCAAGTACGCAGTATTTT,CASSFPPSGAASTQYF
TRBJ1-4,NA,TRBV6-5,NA,TGTGCCACCAGACAGGTGAAGAAGGAAAAACTGTTTTTT,CATRQVKKEKLFF
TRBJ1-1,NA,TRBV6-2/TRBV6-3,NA,TGTGCCAGCAGTTACGGAACAGCAAACACTGAAGCTTTCTTT,CASSYGTANTEAFF
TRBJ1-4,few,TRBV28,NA,TGTGCCAGCAGTTCCCCCCAGGGAAGAGGTGAAAAACTGTTTTTT,CASSSPQGRGEKLFF
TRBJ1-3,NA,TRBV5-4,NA,TGTGCCAGCAGCTTAGAACGGGCGGGAGGAAACACCATATATTTT,CASSLERAGGNTIYF